This TCR beta chain was sequenced in a study of blood T cells in healthy people across ages. On this clonotype itself: The antigen is unknown.

Per the germline V gene, CDR1 is LGHDT and CDR2 is YNNKEL (reference sequence). The CDR3 totals 14 residues. Study observations and caveats: TCR beta diversity, measured per million T cells, fell in a roughly linear way with age. Naive T cell percentage by flow cytometry tracked strongly with beta diversity.

Alongside a J-beta primer mix, a sample-barcoded 5' primer served in a second PCR lasting 7 to 11 cycles. One entry per CDR3 protein, called by TCRdb with MiXCR from the 5' RACE reads. Of hundreds of thousands of distinct CDR3 sequences listed, about three fifths are singletons. The chain employs TRBV3-1 and TRBJ2-7; 7 positions match TRBD2. The DNA matches TRBJ2-5 better at its end, which makes the J call doubtful. The sample consisted of blood. This receptor was identified in a man aged 25-45 years in good health. The DNA of the CDR3 is TGTGCCAGCAGCCCTCCGGAGCGGGGATTGACCCAGTACTTC. Residues: CASSPPERGLTQYF.